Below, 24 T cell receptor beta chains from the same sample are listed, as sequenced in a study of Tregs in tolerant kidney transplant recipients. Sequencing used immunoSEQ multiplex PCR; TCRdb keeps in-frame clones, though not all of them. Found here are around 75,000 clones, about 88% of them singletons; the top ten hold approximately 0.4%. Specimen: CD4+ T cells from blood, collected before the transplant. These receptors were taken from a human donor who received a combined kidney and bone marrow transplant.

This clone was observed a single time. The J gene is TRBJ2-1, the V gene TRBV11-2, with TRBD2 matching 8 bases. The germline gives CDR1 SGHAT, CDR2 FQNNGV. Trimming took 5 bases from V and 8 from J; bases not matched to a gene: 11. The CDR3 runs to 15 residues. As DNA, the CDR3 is TGTGCCAGCAGCCTGAGCGGGAGAGGTGGCGATGAGCAGTTCTTC. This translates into CASSLSGRGGDEQFF.

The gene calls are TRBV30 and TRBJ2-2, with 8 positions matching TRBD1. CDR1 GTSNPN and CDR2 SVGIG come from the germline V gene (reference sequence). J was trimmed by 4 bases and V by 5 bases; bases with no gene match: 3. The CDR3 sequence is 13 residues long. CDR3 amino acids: CAWSGQGTGELFF. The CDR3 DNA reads TGTGCCTGGTCAGGACAGGGCACCGGGGAGCTGTTTTTT.

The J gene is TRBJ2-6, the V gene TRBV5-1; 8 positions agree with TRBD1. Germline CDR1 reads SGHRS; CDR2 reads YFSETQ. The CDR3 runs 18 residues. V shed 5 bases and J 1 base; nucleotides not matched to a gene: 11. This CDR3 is CASRNVGTGESGANVLTF. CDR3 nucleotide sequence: TGCGCCAGCAGAAACGTCGGGACAGGCGAATCTGGGGCCAACGTCCTGACTTTC.

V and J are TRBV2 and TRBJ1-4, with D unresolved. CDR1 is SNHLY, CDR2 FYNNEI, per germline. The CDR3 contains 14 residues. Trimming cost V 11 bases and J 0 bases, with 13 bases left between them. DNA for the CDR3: TGTGCCGCAAGGAGGGTTGCAACTAATGAAAAACTGTTTTTT. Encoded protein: CAARRVATNEKLFF.

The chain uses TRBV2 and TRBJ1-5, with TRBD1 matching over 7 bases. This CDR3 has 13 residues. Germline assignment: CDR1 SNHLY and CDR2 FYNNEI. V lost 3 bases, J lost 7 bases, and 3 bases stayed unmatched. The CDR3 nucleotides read TGTGCCAGCAGTGAGGACAGGCAGCAGCCCCAGCATTTT. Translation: CASSEDRQQPQHF. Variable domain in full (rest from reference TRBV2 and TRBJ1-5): EPEVTQTPSHQVTQMGQEVILRCVPISNHLYFYWYRQILGQKVEFLVSFYNNEISEKSEIFDDQFSVERPDGSNFTLKIRSTKLEDSAMYFCASSEDRQQPQHFGDGTRLSIL.

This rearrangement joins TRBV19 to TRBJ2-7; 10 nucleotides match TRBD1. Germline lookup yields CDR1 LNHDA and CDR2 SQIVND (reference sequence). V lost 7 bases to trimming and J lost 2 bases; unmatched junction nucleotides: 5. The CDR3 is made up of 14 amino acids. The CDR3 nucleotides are TGTGCCAGTACCCCGGGACAGGGGCCCTACGAGCAGTACTTC. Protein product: CASTPGQGPYEQYF.

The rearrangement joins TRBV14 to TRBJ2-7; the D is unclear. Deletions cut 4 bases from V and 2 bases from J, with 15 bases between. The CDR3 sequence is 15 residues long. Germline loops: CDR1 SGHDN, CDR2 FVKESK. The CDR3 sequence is CASSLLVATPYEQYF. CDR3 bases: TGTGCCAGCAGCCTCCTTGTAGCTACCCCCTACGAGCAGTACTTC.

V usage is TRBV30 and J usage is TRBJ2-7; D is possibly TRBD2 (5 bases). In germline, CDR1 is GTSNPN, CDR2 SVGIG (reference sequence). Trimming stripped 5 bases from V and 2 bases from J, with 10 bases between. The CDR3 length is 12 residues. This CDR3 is CAWGGSPYEQYF. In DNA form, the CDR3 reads TGTGCCTGGGGAGGAAGTCCCTACGAGCAGTACTTC. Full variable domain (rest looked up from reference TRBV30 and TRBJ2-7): SQTIHQWPATLVQPVGSPLSLECTVEGTSNPNLYWYRQAAGRGLQLLFYSVGIGQISSEVPQNLSASRPQDRQFILSSKKLLLSDSGFYLCAWGGSPYEQYFGPGTRLTVT.

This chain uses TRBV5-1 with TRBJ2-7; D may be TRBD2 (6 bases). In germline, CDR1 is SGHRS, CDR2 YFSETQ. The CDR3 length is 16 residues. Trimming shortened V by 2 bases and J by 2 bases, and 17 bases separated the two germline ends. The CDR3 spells CASSLGRERRTYEQYF. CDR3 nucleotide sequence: TGCGCCAGCAGCTTAGGACGGGAGAGAAGGACCTACGAGCAGTACTTC.

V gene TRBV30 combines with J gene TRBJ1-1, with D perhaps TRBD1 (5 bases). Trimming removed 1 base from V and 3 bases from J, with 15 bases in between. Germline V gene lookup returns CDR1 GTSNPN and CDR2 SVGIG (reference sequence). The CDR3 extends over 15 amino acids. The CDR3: CAWSAGHSRDTEAFF. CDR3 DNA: TGTGCCTGGAGTGCAGGACATTCCAGGGACACTGAAGCTTTCTTT.

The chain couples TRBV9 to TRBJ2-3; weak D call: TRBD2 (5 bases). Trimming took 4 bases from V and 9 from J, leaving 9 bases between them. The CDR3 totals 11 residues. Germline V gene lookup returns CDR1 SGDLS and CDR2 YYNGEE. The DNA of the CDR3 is TGTGCCAGCAGCACGGGCGGGACGCAGTATTTT. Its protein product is CASSTGGTQYF. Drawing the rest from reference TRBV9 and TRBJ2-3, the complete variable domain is DSGVTQTPKHLITATGQRVTLRCSPRSGDLSVYWYQQSLDQGLQFLIQYYNGEERAKGNILERFSAQQFPDLHSELNLSSLELGDSALYFCASSTGGTQYFGPGTRLTVL.

The CDR3 sequence: CASSLRSTDTQYF. The DNA for the CDR3 is TGTGCCAGCAGCTTGCGGAGCACAGATACGCAGTATTTT. This chain links TRBV5-4 with TRBJ2-3, with no clear D. CDR1 is SGHNT and CDR2 is YYREEE in the germline V gene (reference sequence). Trimming shortened V by 1 base and J by 0 bases, and 3 bases separated the two germline ends. This CDR3 has 13 amino acids.

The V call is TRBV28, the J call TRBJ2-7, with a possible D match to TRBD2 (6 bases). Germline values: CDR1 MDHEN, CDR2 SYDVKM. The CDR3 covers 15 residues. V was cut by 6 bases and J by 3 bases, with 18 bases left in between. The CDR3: CASSTGGEFYYEQYF. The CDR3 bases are TGTGCCAGCAGCACAGGAGGGGAGTTTTACTACGAGCAGTACTTC.

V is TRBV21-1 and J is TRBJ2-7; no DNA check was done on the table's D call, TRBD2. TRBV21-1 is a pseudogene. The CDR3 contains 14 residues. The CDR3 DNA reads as TGTGCCAGAGACAGGGGACTAGCGAGCACCGAGCAGTACTTC. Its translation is CARDRGLASTEQYF.

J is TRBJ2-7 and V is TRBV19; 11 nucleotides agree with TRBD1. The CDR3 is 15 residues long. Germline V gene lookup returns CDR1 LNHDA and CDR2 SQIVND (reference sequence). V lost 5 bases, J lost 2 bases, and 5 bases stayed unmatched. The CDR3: CASSPGTGGPYEQYF. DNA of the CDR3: TGTGCCAGTAGTCCCGGGACAGGGGGACCCTACGAGCAGTACTTC.

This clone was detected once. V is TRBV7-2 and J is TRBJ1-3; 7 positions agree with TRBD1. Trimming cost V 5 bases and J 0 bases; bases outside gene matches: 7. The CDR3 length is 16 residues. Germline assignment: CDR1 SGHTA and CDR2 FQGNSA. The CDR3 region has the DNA TGTGCCAGCAGCGCGGGGGGACAGCTCTCTGGAAACACCATATATTTT. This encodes CASSAGGQLSGNTIYF.

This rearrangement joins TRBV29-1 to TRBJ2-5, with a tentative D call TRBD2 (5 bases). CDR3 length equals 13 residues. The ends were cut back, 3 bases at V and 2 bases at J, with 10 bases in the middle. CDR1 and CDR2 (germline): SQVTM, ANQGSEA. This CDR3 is CSVDGSGQETQYF. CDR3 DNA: TGCAGCGTTGATGGGTCGGGACAAGAGACCCAGTACTTC.

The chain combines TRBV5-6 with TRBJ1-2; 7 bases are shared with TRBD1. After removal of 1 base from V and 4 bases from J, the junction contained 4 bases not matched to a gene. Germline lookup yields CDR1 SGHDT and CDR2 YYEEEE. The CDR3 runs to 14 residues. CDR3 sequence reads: CASSLLGQSYGYTF. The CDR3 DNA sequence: TGTGCCAGCAGCTTGTTGGGACAGAGCTATGGCTACACCTTC.

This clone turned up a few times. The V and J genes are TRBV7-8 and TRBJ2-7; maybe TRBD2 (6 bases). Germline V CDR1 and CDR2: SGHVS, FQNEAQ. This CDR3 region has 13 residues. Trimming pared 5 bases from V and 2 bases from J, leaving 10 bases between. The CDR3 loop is CASSLSGAYEQYF. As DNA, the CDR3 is TGTGCCAGCAGCCTCTCGGGGGCCTACGAGCAGTACTTC.

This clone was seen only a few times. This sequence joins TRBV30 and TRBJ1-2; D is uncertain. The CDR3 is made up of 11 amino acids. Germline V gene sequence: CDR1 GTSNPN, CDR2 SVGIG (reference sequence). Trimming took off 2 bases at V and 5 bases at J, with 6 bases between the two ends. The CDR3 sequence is CAWSKQYGYTF. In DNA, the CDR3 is TGTGCCTGGAGTAAACAGTATGGCTACACCTTC.

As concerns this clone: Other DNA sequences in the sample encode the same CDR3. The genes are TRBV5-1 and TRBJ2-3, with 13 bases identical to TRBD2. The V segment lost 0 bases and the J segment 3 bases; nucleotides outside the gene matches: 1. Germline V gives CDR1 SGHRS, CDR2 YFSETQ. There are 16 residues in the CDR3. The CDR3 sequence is CASSLGTSGRTDTQYF. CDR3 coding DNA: TGCGCCAGCAGCTTGGGGACTAGCGGGAGAACAGATACGCAGTATTTT.

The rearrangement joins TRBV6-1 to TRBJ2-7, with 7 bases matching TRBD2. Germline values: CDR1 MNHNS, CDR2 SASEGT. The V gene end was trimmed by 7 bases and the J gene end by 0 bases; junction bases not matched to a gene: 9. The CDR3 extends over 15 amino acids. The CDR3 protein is CASTRGASGSYEQYF. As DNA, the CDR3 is TGTGCCAGCACCCGAGGGGCTAGCGGCTCCTACGAGCAGTACTTC.

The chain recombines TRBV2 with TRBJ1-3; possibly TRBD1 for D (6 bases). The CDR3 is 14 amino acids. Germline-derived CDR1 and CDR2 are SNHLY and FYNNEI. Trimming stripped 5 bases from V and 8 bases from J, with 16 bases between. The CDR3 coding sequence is TGTGCCAGCAGTTATTCGGACAGTCGTGACACCATATATTTT. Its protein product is CASSYSDSRDTIYF.

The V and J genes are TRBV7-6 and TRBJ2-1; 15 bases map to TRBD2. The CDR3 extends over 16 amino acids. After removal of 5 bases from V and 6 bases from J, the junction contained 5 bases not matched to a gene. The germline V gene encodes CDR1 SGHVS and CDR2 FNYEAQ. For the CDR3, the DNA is TGTGCCAGCAGCCCGCCGGGACTAGCGGGAGGCAATGAGCAGTTCTTC. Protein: CASSPPGLAGGNEQFF.